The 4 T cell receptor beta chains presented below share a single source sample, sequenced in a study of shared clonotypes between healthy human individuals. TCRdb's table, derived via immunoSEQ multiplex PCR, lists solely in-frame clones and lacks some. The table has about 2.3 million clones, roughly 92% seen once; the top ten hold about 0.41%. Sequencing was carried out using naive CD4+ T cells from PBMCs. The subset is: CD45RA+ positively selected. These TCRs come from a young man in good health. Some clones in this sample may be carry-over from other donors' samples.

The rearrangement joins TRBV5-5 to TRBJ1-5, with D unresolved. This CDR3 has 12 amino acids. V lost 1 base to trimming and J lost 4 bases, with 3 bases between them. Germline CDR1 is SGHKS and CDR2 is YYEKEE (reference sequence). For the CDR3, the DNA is TGTGCCAGCAGCTTGCAGAATCAGCCCCAGCATTTT. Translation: CASSLQNQPQHF.

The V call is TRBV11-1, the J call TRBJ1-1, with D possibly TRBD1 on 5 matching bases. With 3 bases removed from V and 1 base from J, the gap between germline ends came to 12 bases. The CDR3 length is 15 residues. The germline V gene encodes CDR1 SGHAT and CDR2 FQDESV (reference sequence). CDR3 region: CASSFWGPKNTEAFF. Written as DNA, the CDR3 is TGTGCCAGCAGCTTCTGGGGACCGAAGAACACTGAAGCTTTCTTT.

The CDR3 DNA reads TGTGCCAGCAGATTACGGGCCAGGGGGAATGGCTACACCTTC. Translation gives CASRLRARGNGYTF. This chain links TRBV5-5 with TRBJ1-2, with 7 bases aligning to TRBD1. With 5 bases clipped from V and 6 bases from J, the junction kept 10 bases outside the gene matches. The CDR3 runs 14 residues. Germline V gives CDR1 SGHKS, CDR2 YYEKEE (reference sequence).

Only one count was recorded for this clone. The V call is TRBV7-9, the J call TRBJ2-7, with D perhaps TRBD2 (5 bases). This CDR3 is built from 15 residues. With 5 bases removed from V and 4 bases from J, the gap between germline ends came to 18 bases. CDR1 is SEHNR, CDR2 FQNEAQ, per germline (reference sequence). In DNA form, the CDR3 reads TGTGCCAGCAGCCCCTCGAGGGAAGGACCATACGAGCAGTACTTC. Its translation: CASSPSREGPYEQYF.